This entry lists 20 T cell receptor beta chains sequenced from one sample in a study of T-cell reconstitution after alpha-beta-depleted transplantation in children. TCRbeta library preparation incorporated unique molecular identifiers. A single record per CDR3 protein comes from TCRdb applying MiXCR to the PCR reads. Here the sample spans 150,000 to 250,000 distinct CDR3 sequences, about 6% being singletons. Sample: PBMCs, taken before TCRalphabeta/CD19-depleted stem cell transplant. These receptors were collected from a girl under three years old with combined immunodeficiency, due to receive a stem cell transplant.

This clonotype was seen repeatedly, ten times or more. The chain employs TRBV27 and TRBJ2-7; D unclear. Per the germline V gene, CDR1 is MNHEY and CDR2 is SMNVEV (reference sequence). CDR3 length: 14 amino acids. Trimming took 2 bases from V and 1 from J, leaving 9 bases between them. As DNA, the CDR3 is TGTGCCAGCAGTTTAGCGCGACATTCCTACGAGCAGTACTTC. Its translation: CASSLARHSYEQYF.

Regarding this clonotype: The CDR3 end shows no conserved phenylalanine or tryptophan, and so a read error is likely. The chain has TRBV28 and TRBJ2-1, with 9 nucleotides matching TRBD2. Germline values: CDR1 MDHEN, CDR2 SYDVKM. The CDR3 runs 14 residues. V was pared by 7 bases and J by 3 bases, with 4 bases of the junction left unmatched. The CDR3 here is CASNRLADYNEQFL. In nucleotides, the CDR3 is TGTGCCAGCAATAGACTAGCGGACTACAATGAGCAGTTCTTA.

This clonotype was detected ten times or more. The chain links TRBV2 to TRBJ2-7; no clear D. The CDR3 spans 12 residues. From germline, CDR1 is SNHLY and CDR2 FYNNEI. The germline V and J ends were trimmed by 5 bases and 7 bases, with 12 bases remaining between them. As DNA, the CDR3 is TGTGCCAGCAGTATGGGGTTGAGTGAGCAGTACTTC. Amino acid sequence: CASSMGLSEQYF. The variable domain in full, with the rest retrieved from reference TRBV2 and TRBJ2-7, is EPEVTQTPSHQVTQMGQEVILRCVPISNHLYFYWYRQILGQKVEFLVSFYNNEISEKSEIFDDQFSVERPDGSNFTLKIRSTKLEDSAMYFCASSMGLSEQYFGPGTRLTVT.

This clonotype was detected a few times. This chain joins TRBV25-1 and TRBJ1-3, with D tentatively TRBD1 (6 bases). This CDR3 spans 16 amino acids. V lost 8 bases and J 0 bases, leaving 17 bases between the germline ends. Germline assignment: CDR1 MGHDK and CDR2 SYGVNS. The CDR3: CASERGAPYSGNTIYF. As DNA, the CDR3 is TGTGCCAGCGAGAGGGGGGCCCCTTACTCTGGAAACACCATATATTTT.

This clonotype has ten or more counts. This sequence joins TRBV27 and TRBJ2-1; a possible D gene is TRBD2 (6 bases). The CDR3 covers 16 residues. The V gene lost 4 bases and the J gene lost 6 bases, with 19 bases spanning the gap. In germline, CDR1 is MNHEY, CDR2 SMNVEV (reference sequence). CDR3 nucleotide sequence: TGTGCCAGCAGTTACTCTCTGGGGGTAGCGGCCAATGAGCAGTTCTTC. Encoded protein: CASSYSLGVAANEQFF.

This clonotype occurred many times. V is TRBV6-2 or TRBV6-3 and J is TRBJ2-1; possibly TRBD2 for D (5 bases). CDR3 size: 14 residues. Germline CDR1 and CDR2: MNHEY and SVGEGT. V was trimmed by 8 bases and J by 6 bases, leaving 17 bases between them. The CDR3 sequence is CASRQTISGNEQFF. CDR3 sequence (DNA): TGTGCCAGCCGACAAACAATAAGCGGCAATGAGCAGTTCTTC.

This clonotype was seen ten or more times. V and J are TRBV12-3 or TRBV12-4 and TRBJ2-7; the D is unclear. V was trimmed by 4 bases and J by 5 bases, leaving 18 bases between them. CDR3 size: 15 residues. The CDR3 nucleotides read TGTGCCAGCAGTTCCCTCGAGTGGTTGGTAGACGAGCAGTACTTC. Translating it yields CASSSLEWLVDEQYF.

This clonotype came up many times. The chain links TRBV12-3 or TRBV12-4 to TRBJ1-1, with 9 positions matching TRBD1. V trimming: 3 bases; J trimming: 3 bases; junction bases outside the gene matches: 11. This CDR3 contains 17 residues. Here the CDR3 reads CASSLDSLGQGYTEAFF. CDR3 nucleotide sequence: TGTGCCAGCAGTTTGGATTCACTTGGACAGGGGTACACTGAAGCTTTCTTT.

This clonotype was counted ten times or more. The chain employs TRBV4-1 and TRBJ2-5; 8 positions match TRBD2. V lost 3 bases, J lost 7 bases, and 10 bases stayed unmatched. Germline V gene data show CDR1 as MGHRA and CDR2 as YSYEKL. This CDR3 spans 15 amino acids. The CDR3 loop reads CASSQDGLAGGTQYF. The CDR3 DNA is TGCGCCAGCAGCCAGGATGGACTAGCTGGGGGGACCCAGTACTTC.

This clonotype has at least ten counts. The gene calls are TRBV11-1 and TRBJ2-5; 8 nucleotides align to TRBD2. Looked up from germline, CDR1 is SGHAT and CDR2 is FQDESV (reference sequence). V shed 2 bases and J 5 bases; nucleotides not matched to a gene: 7. CDR3 length: 15 amino acids. CDR3 loop: CASSLFAGGVETQYF. CDR3 DNA sequence: TGTGCCAGCAGCTTATTCGCGGGGGGCGTGGAGACCCAGTACTTC.

This clonotype was recorded at least ten times. The chain recombines TRBV6-2 or TRBV6-3 with TRBJ2-7; 10 bases line up with TRBD2. Germline V gives CDR1 MNHEY, CDR2 SVGEGT. The J segment lost 3 bases and the V segment lost 6 bases, leaving 2 bases of the junction unmatched. CDR3 size: 13 residues. CDR3 region: CASRLAGVYEQYF. As DNA, the CDR3 is TGTGCCAGCAGGCTAGCGGGGGTCTACGAGCAGTACTTC.

This chain joins TRBV12-5 and TRBJ2-7; 11 nucleotides agree with TRBD1. V gave up 7 bases and J gave up 3 bases; unmatched junction bases: 5. In germline, CDR1 is LGHNT, CDR2 FRNRAP. This CDR3 is 14 amino acids long. The CDR3 reads CASAPGTGGYEQYF. In DNA form, the CDR3 reads TGTGCTAGTGCCCCCGGGACAGGGGGCTACGAGCAGTACTTC. The complete variable domain, with remaining parts taken from reference TRBV12-5 and TRBJ2-7, reads DARVTQTPRHKVTEMGQEVTMRCQPILGHNTVFWYRQTMMQGLELLAYFRNRAPLDDSGMPKDRFSAEMPDATLATLKIQPSEPRDSAVYFCASAPGTGGYEQYFGPGTRLTVT.

This clonotype was seen at least ten times. This chain connects TRBV20-1 to TRBJ2-1; D gene uncertain. The ends were cut back, 5 bases at V and 8 bases at J, with 25 bases in the middle. This CDR3 is built from 16 residues. The germline CDR1 and CDR2 sequences are DFQATT and SNEGSKA (reference sequence). The DNA for the CDR3 is TGCAGTGCTCCCCGGCCTCCACTTGACTCCGGCCATGAGCAGTTCTTC. It codes for CSAPRPPLDSGHEQFF.

This clonotype was counted many times. This chain joins TRBV12-3 or TRBV12-4 and TRBJ2-2, with 8 bases lining up with TRBD1. The V segment lost 3 bases and the J segment 5 bases; nucleotides outside the gene matches: 5. There are 15 residues in the CDR3. DNA of the CDR3: TGTGCCAGCAGTTTGAGGACAGGGACGACCGGGGAGCTGTTTTTT. Translating gives CASSLRTGTTGELFF.

This clonotype was seen repeatedly, ten times or more. The genes are TRBV10-3 and TRBJ2-3, with unresolved D. V lost 0 bases to trimming and J lost 4 bases, with 8 bases between them. The CDR3 totals 14 residues. Germline CDR1 ENHRY, CDR2 SYGVKD. CDR3 DNA sequence: TGTGCCATCAGTGAGTCTGACCCGCCAGATACGCAGTATTTT. Amino acids: CAISESDPPDTQYF.

This clonotype came up many times. This chain links TRBV7-6 with TRBJ1-2, with unresolved D. The V end lost 1 base, the J end lost 4 bases, and 16 bases lay between the germline ends. Germline V CDR1 and CDR2: SGHVS, FNYEAQ. This CDR3 is built from 16 residues. DNA of the CDR3: TGTGCCAGCAGCTTAGGGACCCGGACGGAACTCTATGGCTACACCTTC. This translates into CASSLGTRTELYGYTF.

The chain couples TRBV20-1 to TRBJ1-2; D is uncertain. V was clipped by 6 bases and J by 7 bases, with 18 bases between them. The CDR3 loop spans 13 amino acids. CDR1 is DFQATT and CDR2 is SNEGSKA in the germline V gene (reference sequence). CDR3 loop: CSASDPEKLGYTF. The CDR3 DNA sequence: TGCAGTGCATCGGACCCCGAAAAGCTTGGCTACACCTTC.

This clonotype appeared many times. V is TRBV7-2 and J is TRBJ2-1; TRBD1 is a possible D gene (5 bases). Trimming stripped 1 base from V and 4 bases from J, with 14 bases between. Per germline, CDR1 SGHTA and CDR2 FQGNSA. The CDR3 loop spans 16 amino acids. The CDR3 sequence: CASSLVGRVSYNEQFF. The CDR3 DNA sequence: TGTGCCAGCAGCTTAGTTGGCAGGGTGAGTTACAATGAGCAGTTCTTC.

This clonotype was observed many times. The chain combines TRBV5-6 with TRBJ1-6; D is undetermined. This CDR3 comprises 16 residues. V lost 0 bases and J lost 11, with 18 bases in between. Looked up from germline, CDR1 is SGHDT and CDR2 is YYEEEE. The CDR3: CASSLGTPAGETPLHF. DNA of the CDR3: TGTGCCAGCAGCTTGGGGACCCCGGCGGGAGAGACACCCCTCCACTTT.

The sample holds a few counts of this clonotype. The chain uses TRBV12-3 or TRBV12-4 and TRBJ2-7; TRBD1 matches 12 bases. Trimming took 2 bases from V and 6 from J; bases not matched to a gene: 5. This CDR3 has 15 amino acids. The DNA for the CDR3 is TGTGCCAGCAGTTTAAGGGACAGGGGGCGAGGCGAGCAGTACTTC. It specifies CASSLRDRGRGEQYF.